The source of this T cell receptor beta chain is a study of cytomegalovirus exposure and HLA in healthy donors. CDR1 is SGHRS and CDR2 is YFSETQ in the germline V gene. With 3 bases removed from V and 6 bases from J, the gap between germline ends came to 7 bases. The CDR3 spans 11 residues. Primers for the PCR totalled 60 Vbeta and 13 Jbeta. Assay: immunoSEQ multiplex PCR; the TCRdb copy retains only in-frame clones and omits some. Among approximately 140,000 clones listed, roughly four fifths were seen once. The source is a woman between 50 and 59 years old in good health and CMV-seronegative. The chain combines TRBV5-1 with TRBJ2-7; D unclear. The sample comprised PBMCs. CDR3 bases: TGCGCCAGCAGCTCGTCGGGCGAGCAGTACTTC. It specifies CASSSSGEQYF.